These T cell receptor beta chains were read from a single sample in a study of T cells in Graves' hyperthyroidism and ophthalmopathy. TCRdb re-derived calls from the multiplex PCR reads in MiXCR, one entry per CDR3 protein. The sample lists 700,000 to 850,000 distinct CDR3 sequences, just over 35% seen once, with more than 25% in the top ten. Material for sequencing was blood. The receptors were gathered from a woman between 40 and 55 years old with Graves' hyperthyroidism. Each CDR3 is given without its conserved first and last residue.

V	J	CDR3
TRBV29-1	TRBJ1-4	SVSGTGVEKLF
TRBV10-1	TRBJ2-7	ASPDPWRSDEQY
TRBV20-1	TRBJ1-4	SATTGVTNEKLF
TRBV15	.	ATSRDTGGPDTQY
TRBV2	TRBJ1-4	ASSESVSGGKLF
TRBV14	TRBJ1-3	ASSPGTGGPGNTIY
TRBV4-1	TRBJ1-3	ASSPKAGGSDGNTIY
TRBV7-4	TRBJ2-5	ASSPGDRGLWQRGETQY
TRBV2	TRBJ1-2	ASREEYYGYT
TRBV7-9	TRBJ1-1	ASSLEVGPEAF
TRBV7-6	TRBJ2-2	ASSLVLSGGPNTGELF
TRBV20-1	TRBJ2-5	SARGWRKETQY
TRBV4-1	TRBJ2-7	ASRGEGDEQY
TRBV7-2	TRBJ1-1	ASSSPGQVTEAF
TRBV5-6	TRBJ2-2	ASSRRGELF
TRBV12-3/TRBV12-4	TRBJ1-2	ASSPYGQGRGGTYGYT
TRBV7-9	TRBJ2-5	ASSYMDREDQETQY